This T cell receptor beta chain is from a study of blood T cell repertoires in COVID-19. Whole-study context: Sample material is recorded as cDNA or gDNA derived from T cells, B-cell-depleted T cells, or PBMCs.

CDR1 is SGHRS, CDR2 YFSETQ, per germline. This CDR3 is built from 15 residues. V was clipped by 4 bases and J by 8 bases, with 16 bases between them. Sequenced by immunoSEQ multiplex PCR; TCRdb stores in-frame clones only, minus some. The sample carries 150,000 or so clones, roughly nine tenths recorded once. This receptor was obtained from a middle-aged man with acute or convalescent COVID-19. The sample taken for sequencing was peripheral blood. The chain links TRBV5-1 to TRBJ1-6; TRBD1 is a possible D gene (5 bases). The CDR3 region has the DNA TGCGCCAGCAGCACTACGGACCCCAGGGATTCACCCCTCCACTTT. Its translation: CASSTTDPRDSPLHF. Filled out from reference TRBV5-1 and TRBJ1-6, the complete variable domain reads KAGVTQTPRYLIKTRGQQVTLSCSPISGHRSVSWYQQTPGQGLQFLFEYFSETQRNKGNFPGRFSGRQFSNSRSEMNVSTLELGDSALYLCASSTTDPRDSPLHFGNGTRLTVT.